Listed below are T cell receptor beta chains from one sample, sequenced in a study of CD8+ T cells in alopecia areata. Clones were read by immunoSEQ multiplex PCR, and TCRdb kept only the in-frame ones, dropping some. The sample comprises 170,000 or so clones, around 63% of which are singletons, and 1.7% rests with the top ten. This specimen consisted of CD4+ T cells sorted from blood, obtained at week 0. These receptors were obtained from a human donor with alopecia areata. Each CDR3 is given with its conserved first and last residue. A D gene is named only where the DNA matches it firmly. The listing skips clone size in some rows; elsewhere it reads once, few, many or a size class.

>-|-|TRBV6-4|TRBJ1-2
TGTGCCAGCAGTGTTTTCGCAGGGAACTATGGCTACACCTTC
CASSVFAGNYGYTF
>-|-|TRBV5-1|TRBJ2-7
TGCGCCAGCAGCGGCGACAGCCTAGCCTACGAGCAGTACTTC
CASSGDSLAYEQYF
>-|-|TRBV6-6|TRBJ2-4
TGTGCCAGCAGTTACGGTCAGGTTGGGGGAAACATTCAGTACTTC
CASSYGQVGGNIQYF
>-|-|TRBV30|TRBJ1-1
TGTGCCTGGTCCTCCGCAGGGCGAGCTTTCTTT
CAWSSAGRAFF
>-|-|TRBV4-1|TRBJ2-7
TGCGCCAGCAGCCAAGCCTACGAGCAGTACTTC
CASSQAYEQYF
>-|-|TRBV14|TRBJ2-2
TGTGCCAGCAGCCTAGGTGGATTCACCGGGGAGCTGTTTTTT
CASSLGGFTGELFF
>TRBD2|-|TRBV11-2|TRBJ2-1
TGTGCCAGCAGCCTTGCTAGCGGGGCCTACAATGAGCAGTTCTTC
CASSLASGAYNEQFF
>-|-|TRBV7-2|TRBJ2-5
TGTGCCAGCAGCTTTCGGTGGGGACAAGAGACCCAGTACTTC
CASSFRWGQETQYF
>-|-|TRBV18|TRBJ2-3
TGTGCCAGCTCCCAAAAACCAGATACGCAGTATTTT
CASSQKPDTQYF
>-|-|TRBV20-1|TRBJ1-4
TGCAGTGCTAGAGCCCGTGAAAAACTGTTTTTT
CSARAREKLFF
>-|-|TRBV23-1|TRBJ2-5
TGCGCCAGCAGTCAATCCATATCGGAGTACTTC
CASSQSISEYF
>-|-|TRBV7-2|TRBJ1-2
TGTGCCAGCAGCCAGACAGCAAACAACTATGGCTACACCTTC
CASSQTANNYGYTF
>-|-|TRBV7-2|TRBJ1-1
TGTGCCAGCAGCTTTGGGGGAAACACTGAAGCTTTCTTT
CASSFGGNTEAFF
>TRBD2|-|TRBV7-9|TRBJ2-3
TGTGCCAGCAGCGCTAGCGGGGGAAATACGCAGTATTTT
CASSASGGNTQYF
>-|-|TRBV30|TRBJ1-1
TGTGCCTGGAGACTTAAGAGTGAAGCTTTCTTT
CAWRLKSEAFF
>TRBD1|once|TRBV15|TRBJ1-4
TGTGCCACCAGCCGGGGACAGGGGGAAAATGAAAAACTGTTTTTT
CATSRGQGENEKLFF
>TRBD1|few|TRBV25-1|TRBJ1-6
TGTGCCAGCAGTGCCTCCACCGGGACAGGCGATTCACCCCTCCACTTT
CASSASTGTGDSPLHF
>TRBD2|few|TRBV30|TRBJ2-7
TGTGCCTGGTCTCGGGGGGACCTCTACGAGCAGTACTTC
CAWSRGDLYEQYF
>TRBD2|-|TRBV5-1|TRBJ2-1
TGCGCCAGCAGCGCGATAGCGGGGAGCTCCTACAATGAGCAGTTCTTC
CASSAIAGSSYNEQFF
>-|-|TRBV7-2|TRBJ2-4
TGTGCCAGCAGCCCCAAGGACCCGGGCATTCAGTACTTC
CASSPKDPGIQYF
>TRBD1|-|TRBV7-3|TRBJ2-5
TGTGCCAGCAGCTTAAATTCCCCACGGACAGGCCAAGAGACCCAGTACTTC
CASSLNSPRTGQETQYF
>TRBD2|few|TRBV7-3|TRBJ2-2
TGTGCCAGCAGCTCGGGACTAGCCGGGGAGCTGTTTTTT
CASSSGLAGELFF
>-|once|TRBV29-1|TRBJ1-1
TGCAGCGTTGCAGCAAGTACTGAAGCTTTCTTT
CSVAASTEAFF
>-|-|TRBV30|TRBJ2-1
TGTGCCTGGAACCTTGTAGGGCGAGGAGGTGAGCAGTTCTTC
CAWNLVGRGGEQFF
>-|once|TRBV29-1|TRBJ2-7
TGCAGCGTTGAAGACCCAGACAGGCCCCGAGGGGACGAGCAGTACTTC
CSVEDPDRPRGDEQYF
>-|-|TRBV30|TRBJ1-5
TGTGCCTGGACTACCAATCAGCCCCAGCATTTT
CAWTTNQPQHF
>-|-|TRBV7-9|TRBJ2-1
TGTGCCAGCAGCTTTAGGGATGAGCAGTTCTTC
CASSFRDEQFF
>-|-|TRBV4-3|TRBJ2-7
TGCGCCAGCAGCCCCAGCCTAACATCCTACGAGCAGTACTTC
CASSPSLTSYEQYF
>TRBD2|few|TRBV27|TRBJ2-5
TGTGCCAGCAGTTTGGGTAGCGGGGGGGCCAGGTTCAGGGGGACCCAGTACTTC
CASSLGSGGARFRGTQYF
>TRBD1|-|TRBV9|TRBJ2-3
TGTGCCAGCAGTCAAACAGGGGGGCCGCCGGCCACAGATACGCAGTATTTT
CASSQTGGPPATDTQYF
>-|-|TRBV20-1|TRBJ2-7
TGCAGTGCGGGGGACGGCCCTGAGCAGTACTTC
CSAGDGPEQYF
>-|few|TRBV18|TRBJ1-1
TGTGCCAGCTCACCATCAGTGAACACTGAAGCTTTCTTT
CASSPSVNTEAFF
>TRBD1|-|TRBV30|TRBJ1-2
TGTGCCTGGAGGCCCTTAGGGACAGGGGAATATGGCTACACCTTC
CAWRPLGTGEYGYTF
>TRBD1|once|TRBV5-6|TRBJ1-6
TGTGCCAGCAGCGAGACAGGGGGTTGGTCACCCCTCCACTTT
CASSETGGWSPLHF
>-|-|TRBV7-3|TRBJ2-6
TGTGCCAGCAGCTTAGACCCTGGGGCCAACGTCCTGACTTTC
CASSLDPGANVLTF
>-|-|TRBV5-1|TRBJ2-7
TGCGCCAGCAGCCCGAGGGACGGCTACGAGCAGTACTTC
CASSPRDGYEQYF
>TRBD1|-|TRBV6-5|TRBJ1-4
TGTGCCAGCAGCTACGGGACAGGGTCGTTTGGTGAAAAACTGTTTTTT
CASSYGTGSFGEKLFF
>-|once|TRBV4-1|TRBJ2-6
TGCGCCAGCAGCCAAGGTTTACAGGACTCTGGGGCCAACGTCCTGACTTTC
CASSQGLQDSGANVLTF
>-|-|TRBV11-2|TRBJ1-2
TGTGCCAGCAGCCATAAGAACCGCTACACCTTC
CASSHKNRYTF
>-|-|TRBV25-1|TRBJ1-2
TGTGCCAGCAGGGACACTTTGGAGCGTGGCTACACCTTC
CASRDTLERGYTF
>-|-|TRBV29-1|TRBJ1-1
TGCAGCGTTGATTCACTGACTATTGAAGCTTTCTTT
CSVDSLTIEAFF
>-|-|TRBV6-5|TRBJ2-1
TGTGCCAGCAGCCCCGGAGGCTACAATGAGCAGTTCTTC
CASSPGGYNEQFF
>-|-|TRBV19|TRBJ2-5
TGTGCCAGTAGCGTAGCCTCAGAGACCCAGTACTTC
CASSVASETQYF
>-|-|TRBV29-1|TRBJ1-2
TGCAGCGTTGAAAAAGGGGTCGCGGCTTATGGCTACACCTTC
CSVEKGVAAYGYTF